Below are 26 T cell receptor beta chains sequenced from a single sample in a study of HIV-infected patients and healthy controls. No cell fractionation was done, so the repertoire covers all unsorted peripheral blood T cells. cDNA was made from about 510 ng RNA using alpha and beta constant primers. Each of the alpha and beta chains got its own library through chain-specific third strand synthesis with indices. TCRdb re-derived calls from the 5' RACE reads in MiXCR, one entry per CDR3 protein. The data contain approximately 12,000 distinct CDR3 sequences, 8% to 9.5% of them singletons. The sample consisted of blood, taken before antiretroviral therapy. All receptors derive from an adult with HIV infection. The donor label of this sample is uncertain.

This clonotype was seen repeatedly, ten times or more. V usage is TRBV7-9 and J usage is TRBJ1-5; D is uncertain. The CDR3 totals 13 residues. Deletions cut 0 bases from V and 8 bases from J, with 8 bases between. Germline CDR1 is SEHNR and CDR2 is FQNEAQ (reference sequence). This CDR3 reads CASSLAGIEPQHF. Written as DNA, the CDR3 is TGTGCCAGCAGCTTAGCTGGTATCGAGCCCCAGCATTTT.

This clonotype was detected ten times or more. This rearrangement joins TRBV7-2 to TRBJ1-2; tentatively, D is TRBD1 (6 bases). The CDR3 covers 13 residues. Per germline, CDR1 SGHTA and CDR2 FQGNSA. V was trimmed by 4 bases and J by 8 bases, leaving 14 bases between them. As DNA, the CDR3 is TGTGCCAGCAGCTCAGGACAGAGGCAGGGCTACACCTTC. Translating gives CASSSGQRQGYTF.

This clonotype was seen many times. The V and J genes are TRBV12-3 or TRBV12-4 and TRBJ2-5, with D perhaps TRBD1 (6 bases). V shed 2 bases and J shed 4 bases, with 14 bases lying between them. CDR3 size: 15 residues. The CDR3 protein is CASSLRIGGGETQYF. The CDR3 region has the DNA TGTGCCAGCAGTTTACGAATAGGGGGTGGAGAGACCCAGTACTTC.

This clonotype appeared many times. V and J are TRBV5-1 and TRBJ2-1, with 13 positions matching TRBD2. The CDR3 covers 16 residues. Germline V gives CDR1 SGHRS, CDR2 YFSETQ. J lost 5 bases, V lost 4 bases, and 6 bases had no gene match. In DNA form, the CDR3 reads TGCGCCAGCAGCCGGGCCGGACTAGCGGGGGACAATGAGCAGTTCTTC. This translates into CASSRAGLAGDNEQFF.

By share, this clonotype counts as large. The genes are TRBV7-2 and TRBJ2-2; 7 positions match TRBD2. This CDR3 region has 17 residues. V was clipped by 5 bases and J by 1 base; unmatched bases: 10. The germline gives CDR1 SGHTA, CDR2 FQGNSA. Written as DNA, the CDR3 is TGTGCCAGCAGCCCGCATCTAGCGGCCCTGAACACCGGGGAGCTGTTTTTT. As protein: CASSPHLAALNTGELFF.

The chain joins TRBV4-3 to TRBJ1-2; TRBD1 matches at 10 bases. CDR3 length: 15 residues. Germline V CDR1 and CDR2: LGHNA, YSLEER. After removal of 6 bases from V and 2 bases from J, the junction contained 6 bases not matched to a gene. The CDR3 sequence: CASSPWDRGNYGYTF. Here the CDR3 DNA reads TGCGCCAGCAGTCCCTGGGACAGGGGAAACTATGGCTACACCTTC.

This clonotype was seen ten or more times. The CDR3 DNA sequence: TGTGCCAGCAGCTTAGGGGCCCCCAGGGCGCAGGACTATGGCTACACCTTC. This encodes CASSLGAPRAQDYGYTF. The chain recombines TRBV7-9 with TRBJ1-2, with D maybe TRBD1 (5 bases). V lost 1 base to trimming and J lost 3 bases, with 18 bases between them. The germline gives CDR1 SEHNR, CDR2 FQNEAQ (reference sequence). The CDR3 is 17 amino acids.

This clonotype was seen ten or more times. The chain recombines TRBV24-1 with TRBJ2-1; possibly TRBD1 or TRBD2 for D (5 bases each). Looked up from germline, CDR1 is KGHDR and CDR2 is SFDVKD. The CDR3 consists of 18 residues. V lost 5 bases, J lost 0 bases, and 19 bases lay in between. CDR3 in DNA: TGTGCCACCAGTGGCCCTACGGGACCCTGGGGCTCCTACAATGAGCAGTTCTTC. Amino acid sequence: CATSGPTGPWGSYNEQFF.

J is TRBJ1-1 and V is TRBV9; no clear D gene. V lost 1 base to trimming and J lost 1 base, with 8 bases between them. This CDR3 region has 14 residues. Germline CDR1 reads SGDLS; CDR2 reads YYNGEE. Here the CDR3 reads CASSVLAENTEAFF. Here the CDR3 DNA reads TGTGCCAGCAGCGTATTGGCAGAGAACACTGAAGCTTTCTTT.

This clonotype was seen repeatedly, ten times or more. The rearrangement joins TRBV7-8 to TRBJ2-1; D gene ambiguous. V gave up 5 bases and J gave up 5 bases, with 16 bases separating them. CDR3 length equals 15 residues. Germline V CDR1 and CDR2: SGHVS, FQNEAQ. CDR3 in amino acids: CASSPPSVYHNEQFF. The CDR3 region has the DNA TGTGCCAGCAGCCCCCCCAGCGTATACCACAATGAGCAGTTCTTC.

By sample fraction, this clonotype is medium-sized (0.01 to 0.1%). One end of the junction varies from germline; a read error may be responsible. The CDR3 sequence is CASSLALAGGVETQYF. In DNA, the CDR3 is TGTGCCAGCAGCCTAGCACTAGCGGGGGGAGTAGAGACCCAGTACTTC. The J gene is TRBJ2-5, the V gene TRBV7-6; 12 bases fit TRBD2. Germline V CDR1 and CDR2: SGHVS, FNYEAQ. CDR3 length: 16 amino acids.

Sample share makes this clonotype medium-sized (0.01 to 0.1%). This chain joins TRBV6-1 and TRBJ1-5, with D possibly matching TRBD1 (5 bases). CDR1 is MNHNS and CDR2 is SASEGT in the germline V gene. The CDR3 length is 13 residues. V lost 4 bases, J lost 2 bases, and 6 bases lay in between. CDR3 nucleotides: TGTGCCAGCAGTGTCAGGGGCAATCAGCCCCAGCATTTT. Its translation: CASSVRGNQPQHF.

The table lists this clonotype with a few counts. V usage is TRBV4-1 and J usage is TRBJ2-3; 11 nucleotides align to TRBD1. Unmatched junction bases numbered 7, after V lost 3 bases and J lost 2 bases. In germline, CDR1 is MGHRA, CDR2 YSYEKL. The length of the CDR3 is 17 residues. The CDR3 region is CASSQDGQGASTDTQYF. Written as DNA, the CDR3 is TGCGCCAGCAGCCAGGACGGACAGGGGGCTTCCACAGATACGCAGTATTTT.

This clonotype is medium-sized within its sample. V and J are TRBV30 and TRBJ2-1; no firm D call. V lost 2 bases and J 6 bases, leaving 5 bases between the germline ends. CDR3 length: 11 amino acids. CDR1 is GTSNPN, CDR2 SVGIG, per germline (reference sequence). Here the CDR3 DNA reads TGTGCCTGGAGTCCTACCAATGAGCAGTTCTTC. Translation gives CAWSPTNEQFF. The full variable domain, its missing parts supplied by reference TRBV30 and TRBJ2-1, is SQTIHQWPATLVQPVGSPLSLECTVEGTSNPNLYWYRQAAGRGLQLLFYSVGIGQISSEVPQNLSASRPQDRQFILSSKKLLLSDSGFYLCAWSPTNEQFFGPGTRLTVL.

This clonotype occurred many times. This sequence joins TRBV11-2 and TRBJ2-1; D perhaps matches TRBD2 (6 bases). The germline V and J ends were trimmed by 1 base and 7 bases, with 11 bases remaining between them. The CDR3 runs to 14 residues. Germline values: CDR1 SGHAT, CDR2 FQNNGV. The DNA of the CDR3 is TGTGCCAGCAGCTTAGGTCCAGGGAGGAATGAGCAGTTCTTC. As protein: CASSLGPGRNEQFF.

This clonotype was observed many times. The chain is built from TRBV6-2 or TRBV6-3 and TRBJ1-1, with D possibly matching TRBD1 (6 bases). The CDR3 sequence is 16 residues long. In germline, CDR1 is MNHEY, CDR2 SVGEGT. V was clipped by 7 bases and J by 1 base, with 19 bases between them. The CDR3 DNA sequence: TGTGCCAGCATTTGGACCACCGGGACAAAGAACACTGAAGCTTTCTTT. It yields the protein CASIWTTGTKNTEAFF.

The chain couples TRBV24-1 to TRBJ1-2; TRBD1 is a possible D gene (6 bases). Germline V gives CDR1 KGHDR, CDR2 SFDVKD. Trimming stripped 3 bases from V and 7 bases from J, with 14 bases between. CDR3 size: 14 residues. The CDR3 here is CATSDRGGASGYTF. CDR3 coding DNA: TGTGCCACCAGTGATCGGGGGGGCGCGAGTGGCTACACCTTC.

This clonotype was found many times. The chain couples TRBV7-9 to TRBJ2-7, with D maybe TRBD1 (6 bases). The V and J ends lost 5 bases and 3 bases respectively, with 14 bases between them. This CDR3 has 14 residues. The germline CDR1 and CDR2 sequences are SEHNR and FQNEAQ (reference sequence). CDR3 in DNA: TGTGCCAGCAGCGCCGATGGACAGAACTACGAGCAGTACTTC. This translates into CASSADGQNYEQYF.

V usage is TRBV3-1 and J usage is TRBJ2-1; TRBD2 aligns across 13 bases. The CDR3 runs 17 residues. J gave up 10 bases and V 2 bases, and 11 bases lay outside the gene matches. Per the germline V gene, CDR1 is LGHDT and CDR2 is YNNKEL (reference sequence). CDR3 region: CASSQLTGTSGIEEQFF. The DNA for the CDR3 is TGTGCCAGCAGCCAACTTACCGGGACTAGCGGGATCGAGGAGCAGTTCTTC.

This clonotype was recorded at least ten times. The chain has TRBV27 and TRBJ2-3, with D maybe TRBD1 (5 bases). Germline V gives CDR1 MNHEY, CDR2 SMNVEV (reference sequence). The CDR3 covers 15 residues. V was cut by 7 bases and J by 4 bases, with 18 bases left in between. The CDR3 DNA reads as TGTGCCAGCAATCACGGTCAGGGATGGGCAGATACGCAGTATTTT. Protein product: CASNHGQGWADTQYF.

Many counts were recorded for this clonotype. This rearrangement joins TRBV19 to TRBJ2-3; D might be TRBD1 or TRBD2, each matching 5 bases. Trimming cost V 0 bases and J 4 bases, with 5 bases left between them. Germline V lookup: CDR1 LNHDA, CDR2 SQIVND (reference sequence). This CDR3 comprises 13 residues. This chain's CDR3 is CASSIEGADTQYF. For the CDR3, the DNA is TGTGCCAGTAGTATAGAGGGGGCAGATACGCAGTATTTT. Drawing the rest from reference TRBV19 and TRBJ2-3, the complete variable domain is DGGITQSPKYLFRKEGQNVTLSCEQNLNHDAMYWYRQDPGQGLRLIYYSQIVNDFQKGDIAEGYSVSREKKESFPLTVTSAQKNPTAFYLCASSIEGADTQYFGPGTRLTVL.

This clonotype was seen many times. The V and J genes are TRBV10-3 and TRBJ2-3; tentative D call: TRBD2 (6 bases). Germline loops: CDR1 ENHRY, CDR2 SYGVKD. The CDR3 covers 14 residues. The V and J ends lost 7 bases and 5 bases respectively, with 16 bases between them. As DNA, the CDR3 is TGTGCCATCAAGGATGCGGGGTTGGTAGATACGCAGTATTTT. Translation: CAIKDAGLVDTQYF.

This clonotype was picked up many times. The chain couples TRBV18 to TRBJ2-1; TRBD2 agrees at 7 bases. Per germline, CDR1 KGHSH and CDR2 LQKENI. The J segment lost 2 bases and the V segment lost 6 bases, leaving 4 bases of the junction unmatched. The CDR3 contains 14 residues. Written as DNA, the CDR3 is TGTGCCAGCTCCCCCGGGACTACCTACAATGAGCAGTTCTTC. Translated: CASSPGTTYNEQFF.

This clonotype has just one count. This chain joins TRBV2 and TRBJ2-3, with D tentatively TRBD2 (5 bases). This CDR3 has 13 residues. Per germline, CDR1 SNHLY and CDR2 FYNNEI. Between the trimmed V and J ends, which lost 3 bases and 6 bases, there was a span of 10 bases. The CDR3 loop is CASSEDSWDTQYF. The CDR3 region has the DNA TGTGCCAGCAGTGAGGACTCGTGGGATACGCAGTATTTT.

This clonotype was picked up many times. The chain has TRBV19 and TRBJ2-7, with D unclear. The germline V and J ends were trimmed by 3 bases and 1 base, with 7 bases remaining between them. The germline gives CDR1 LNHDA, CDR2 SQIVND (reference sequence). This CDR3 has 13 amino acids. The CDR3 DNA follows: TGTGCCAGTAGTATTATGACATCCTACGAGCAGTACTTC. It translates to CASSIMTSYEQYF.

This clonotype was seen at least ten times. The rearrangement joins TRBV7-9 to TRBJ1-4, with D perhaps matching TRBD1 (5 bases). Per the germline V gene, CDR1 is SEHNR and CDR2 is FQNEAQ (reference sequence). The CDR3 runs 14 residues. V lost 3 bases and J lost 5, with 10 bases in between. CDR3 bases: TGTGCCAGCAGCTTTGGGACTACGAATGAAAAACTGTTTTTT. Its translation is CASSFGTTNEKLFF.